The 31 T cell receptor beta chains presented below share a single source sample, sequenced in a study of blood T cell repertoires in COVID-19. Repertoires were generated with immunoSEQ multiplex PCR, while TCRdb's copy carries only in-frame clones and drops some. The table shows tens of thousands of clones, with roughly 94% occurring only once. Material for sequencing was peripheral blood. These receptors originate from a human donor with active COVID-19. The donor label of this sample is uncertain.

CDR3 protein: CASSPRTTGGRYEQYF. CDR3 DNA sequence: TGTGCCAGCAGCCCCCGGACGACAGGGGGCAGGTACGAGCAGTACTTC. The rearrangement joins TRBV7-8 to TRBJ2-7, with 10 bases that match TRBD1. V was clipped by 5 bases and J by 4 bases; unmatched bases: 11. Germline CDR1 is SGHVS and CDR2 is FQNEAQ. The CDR3 totals 16 residues.

This chain connects TRBV27 to TRBJ1-1, with D maybe TRBD1 (5 bases). Germline CDR1 reads MNHEY; CDR2 reads SMNVEV (reference sequence). Trimming shortened V by 8 bases and J by 2 bases, and 15 bases separated the two germline ends. The CDR3 extends over 14 amino acids. CDR3 sequence (DNA): TGTGCCAGCGCCAACAGGCAATTCAACACTGAAGCTTTCTTT. It is translated as CASANRQFNTEAFF.

This clone was recorded only once. This chain links TRBV4-1 with TRBJ2-7; 9 bases match TRBD1. The CDR3 extends over 20 amino acids. With V trimmed by 1 base and J by 1 base, 17 bases remained unmatched. Germline V gene sequence: CDR1 MGHRA, CDR2 YSYEKL. In nucleotides, the CDR3 is TGCGCCAGCAGCCAAGTGACTACAAGACCGGGACAGGGAGCGTCCTACGAGCAGTACTTC. This codes for CASSQVTTRPGQGASYEQYF.

This clone came up once. This chain uses TRBV7-8 with TRBJ2-5; possibly TRBD2 for D (7 bases). Per germline, CDR1 SGHVS and CDR2 FQNEAQ. V shed 1 base and J shed 5 bases, with 17 bases lying between them. The CDR3 spans 16 residues. The CDR3 nucleotides are TGTGCCAGCAGCTTAGAGGGAGGGGGGGGAGCGGAGACCCAGTACTTC. It is translated as CASSLEGGGGAETQYF.

The chain couples TRBV11-3 to TRBJ2-7; D is perhaps TRBD2 (7 bases). Germline V gene sequence: CDR1 SGHNT, CDR2 YENEEA. This CDR3 spans 11 amino acids. Trimming left V 7 bases short and J 6 bases short, with 10 bases between. The CDR3 nucleotides read TGTGCCAGCATGGGAGGGGGCGAGCAGTACTTC. Translating gives CASMGGGEQYF.

The rearrangement uses TRBV11-2 and TRBJ1-1; 7 nucleotides agree with TRBD1. V lost 5 bases and J lost 3; bases outside the gene matches: 3. Germline loops: CDR1 SGHAT, CDR2 FQNNGV. The CDR3 covers 13 residues. The CDR3 is CASSNRGDTEAFF. The CDR3 bases are TGTGCCAGCAGCAACAGGGGCGACACTGAAGCTTTCTTT. Supplemented by reference TRBV11-2 and TRBJ1-1, the full variable domain reads EAGVAQSPRYKIIEKRQSVAFWCNPISGHATLYWYQQILGQGPKLLIQFQNNGVVDDSQLPKDRFSAERLKGVDSTLKIQPAKLEDSAVYLCASSNRGDTEAFFGQGTRLTVV.

This clone appeared a single time. This sequence joins TRBV29-1 and TRBJ1-2, with a weak D call TRBD1 (5 bases). V lost 3 bases and J lost 7, with 9 bases in between. CDR1 and CDR2 (germline): SQVTM, ANQGSEA. The CDR3 is 11 amino acids. This chain's CDR3 is CSVDRQSGYTF. The CDR3 DNA reads TGCAGCGTTGATCGACAGAGTGGCTACACCTTC.

The rearrangement links TRBV6-5 to TRBJ2-7, with 10 nucleotides matching TRBD1. Trimming cost V 6 bases and J 4 bases; bases outside gene matches: 9. CDR1 is MNHEY and CDR2 is SVGAGI in the germline V gene. The CDR3 has 15 residues. The CDR3: CASSADRGPSYEQYF. In DNA form, the CDR3 reads TGTGCCAGCAGCGCCGACAGGGGGCCGTCGTACGAGCAGTACTTC.

J is TRBJ2-7 and V is TRBV11-2, with D maybe TRBD2 (5 bases). Germline lookup yields CDR1 SGHAT and CDR2 FQNNGV. The CDR3 contains 14 residues. Trimming removed 4 bases at V and 5 bases at J, with 15 bases between. CDR3 DNA: TGTGCCAGCAGCTCGGCGGGTAGAATCCACGAGCAGTACTTC. Translated: CASSSAGRIHEQYF.

The rearrangement joins TRBV5-1 to TRBJ1-1; 7 bases are shared with TRBD1. The germline V gene has CDR1 SGHRS and CDR2 YFSETQ. This CDR3 comprises 17 residues. Trimming cost V 0 bases and J 5 bases; bases outside gene matches: 13. CDR3 in DNA: TGCGCCAGCAGCTTGGGGTTCCAGGGGGGAAGGAAGACTGAAGCTTTCTTT. Residues: CASSLGFQGGRKTEAFF.

This clone was found a few times. The V and J genes are TRBV5-6 and TRBJ1-5; no reliable D call. Trimming took 2 bases from V and 3 from J, leaving 15 bases between them. CDR3 size: 16 residues. Germline V gene sequence: CDR1 SGHDT, CDR2 YYEEEE. The CDR3 DNA sequence: TGTGCCAGCAGCTTTCGATACCAGGCCGACAATCAGCCCCAGCATTTT. It codes for CASSFRYQADNQPQHF.

The V gene is TRBV11-3, the J gene TRBJ2-7; weak D call: TRBD2 (6 bases). The V and J ends lost 5 bases and 0 bases respectively, with 14 bases between them. The CDR3 has 15 amino acids. Germline CDR1 and CDR2: SGHNT and YENEEA. Here the CDR3 DNA reads TGTGCCAGCAGCCCCGGGACTCCCGGCTCCTACGAGCAGTACTTC. Residues: CASSPGTPGSYEQYF.

The CDR3 reads CASSTYRGNTEAFF. The CDR3 bases are TGTGCCAGCAGCACGTATAGGGGGAACACTGAAGCTTTCTTT. V is TRBV27 and J is TRBJ1-1; D is possibly TRBD1 (5 bases). CDR3 length: 14 amino acids. Trimming removed 6 bases at V and 1 base at J, with 12 bases between. Germline CDR1 MNHEY, CDR2 SMNVEV (reference sequence).

The V call is TRBV5-4, the J call TRBJ2-7; tentatively, D is TRBD1 (6 bases). Germline CDR1 reads SGHNT; CDR2 reads YYREEE (reference sequence). V lost 1 base and J lost 4, with 12 bases in between. The CDR3 runs 14 residues. CDR3 sequence (DNA): TGTGCCAGCAGCTTGAACCAGGGGCTTTACGAGCAGTACTTC. This codes for CASSLNQGLYEQYF.

The J gene is TRBJ2-7, the V gene TRBV25-1, with D tentatively TRBD2 (6 bases). The CDR3 totals 15 residues. With 8 bases removed from V and 1 base from J, the gap between germline ends came to 18 bases. Germline-derived CDR1 and CDR2 are MGHDK and SYGVNS. The DNA of the CDR3 is TGTGCCAGCTCCACTACATGGGGGGATTCCTACGAGCAGTACTTC. Translating it yields CASSTTWGDSYEQYF.

The chain uses TRBV19 and TRBJ2-2; 8 bases fit TRBD2. CDR3 size: 15 residues. The trim removed 8 bases at V and 3 bases at J, leaving 8 bases unmatched. The germline gives CDR1 LNHDA, CDR2 SQIVND (reference sequence). Here the CDR3 DNA reads TGTGCCAGTTCGGTACGAGCGGGAGACACCGGGGAGCTGTTTTTT. Translating it yields CASSVRAGDTGELFF.

V and J are TRBV19 and TRBJ2-5, with D possibly matching TRBD2 (6 bases). Trimming removed 7 bases from V and 4 bases from J, with 16 bases in between. CDR3 length: 14 residues. Germline V gene lookup returns CDR1 LNHDA and CDR2 SQIVND (reference sequence). The CDR3 region has the DNA TGTGCCAGTACCCCTCCGGGGAGGAGAGAGACCCAGTACTTC. It codes for CASTPPGRRETQYF. Full variable domain (rest looked up from reference TRBV19 and TRBJ2-5): DGGITQSPKYLFRKEGQNVTLSCEQNLNHDAMYWYRQDPGQGLRLIYYSQIVNDFQKGDIAEGYSVSREKKESFPLTVTSAQKNPTAFYLCASTPPGRRETQYFGPGTRLLVL.

This chain joins TRBV2 and TRBJ2-7; D not certain. Trimming pared 7 bases from V and 3 bases from J, leaving 7 bases between. Germline assignment: CDR1 SNHLY and CDR2 FYNNEI. There are 11 residues in the CDR3. The CDR3 coding sequence is TGTGCCAGCACTAGAAACTACGAGCAGTACTTC. Protein: CASTRNYEQYF.

This clone was seen just once. V is TRBV28 and J is TRBJ2-5, with a tentative D call TRBD1 (7 bases). The CDR3 has 15 residues. The germline V and J ends were trimmed by 10 bases and 9 bases, with 27 bases remaining between them. Germline V gene data show CDR1 as MDHEN and CDR2 as SYDVKM. As DNA, the CDR3 is TGTGCCACCCGGAGGGACAGAATTCTTAGGGAGTCCCAGTACTTC. Its protein product is CATRRDRILRESQYF.

This chain links TRBV3-1 (or the pseudogene TRBV3-2) with TRBJ2-7; 8 bases line up with TRBD2. The ends lost 4 bases at V and 6 bases at J; junction bases unmatched: 8. This CDR3 spans 14 amino acids. Germline lookup yields CDR1 LGHDT and CDR2 YNNKEL (reference sequence). DNA of the CDR3: TGTGCCAGCAGCCTCGCCGGGGGGGGGCCCGAGCAGTACTTC. Encoded protein: CASSLAGGGPEQYF.

The chain combines TRBV5-8 with TRBJ2-3; weak D call: TRBD2 (6 bases). This CDR3 is 13 amino acids long. Trimming removed 10 bases at V and 6 bases at J, with 18 bases between. The germline V gene encodes CDR1 SGHTS and CDR2 YDEGEE. The CDR3 region has the DNA TGTGCCCCAGGCCCCGGGGGTTCGGATACGCAGTATTTT. It encodes CAPGPGGSDTQYF.

This clone was detected only once. The V and J genes are TRBV19 and TRBJ2-1, with TRBD2 matching 13 bases. The CDR3 spans 16 residues. The J segment lost 7 bases and the V segment lost 0 bases, leaving 3 bases of the junction unmatched. Germline CDR1 LNHDA, CDR2 SQIVND (reference sequence). CDR3 sequence: CASSIELGLAGNEQFF. The CDR3 DNA reads TGTGCCAGTAGTATAGAATTGGGACTAGCGGGAAATGAGCAGTTCTTC.

This rearrangement joins TRBV19 to TRBJ2-3; no clear D gene. The germline CDR1 and CDR2 sequences are LNHDA and SQIVND (reference sequence). V was pared by 7 bases and J by 2 bases, with 13 bases between. CDR3 length equals 14 residues. The CDR3 DNA sequence: TGTGCCAGTACTCCGGAACTATCCACAGATACGCAGTATTTT. Translation gives CASTPELSTDTQYF.

For the CDR3, the DNA is TGTGCCACCGGAGCTACAGGGGCTCAAGAGACCCAGTACTTC. Translated, it gives CATGATGAQETQYF. The chain is built from TRBV19 and TRBJ2-5, with 7 bases that match TRBD1. The V segment lost 10 bases and the J segment 2 bases; nucleotides outside the gene matches: 10. This CDR3 is 14 amino acids long. Germline lookup yields CDR1 LNHDA and CDR2 SQIVND (reference sequence).

V and J are TRBV27 and TRBJ2-1; no definite D call. This CDR3 is built from 11 residues. The ends were cut back, 8 bases at V and 9 bases at J, with 11 bases in the middle. CDR1 is MNHEY and CDR2 is SMNVEV in the germline V gene (reference sequence). The CDR3: CASLRGSEQFF. The CDR3 nucleotides are TGTGCCAGCCTTCGAGGAAGTGAGCAGTTCTTC.

The J gene is TRBJ1-1, the V gene TRBV25-1, with D hard to call. The CDR3 spans 11 residues. V was clipped by 6 bases and J by 8 bases, with 10 bases between them. In germline, CDR1 is MGHDK, CDR2 SYGVNS. The CDR3 DNA is TGTGCCAGCAGAAAGCATAGCGAAGCTTTCTTT. It translates to CASRKHSEAFF.

The rearrangement links TRBV12-5 to TRBJ2-2; tentatively, D is TRBD2 (5 bases). This CDR3 region has 15 residues. V lost 7 bases to trimming and J lost 0 bases, with 12 bases between them. Germline CDR1 reads LGHNT; CDR2 reads FRNRAP. CDR3 DNA: TGTGCTAGTGCTTCCGAGGGCCCGAACACCGGGGAGCTGTTTTTT. It codes for CASASEGPNTGELFF. Looking up the rest from reference TRBV12-5 and TRBJ2-2 gives the full variable domain: DARVTQTPRHKVTEMGQEVTMRCQPILGHNTVFWYRQTMMQGLELLAYFRNRAPLDDSGMPKDRFSAEMPDATLATLKIQPSEPRDSAVYFCASASEGPNTGELFFGEGSRLTVL.

The V call is TRBV4-2, the J call TRBJ1-1; 9 positions match TRBD1. Per germline, CDR1 LGHNA and CDR2 YNFKEQ. The CDR3 consists of 14 residues. Losses at the gene ends were 2 bases for V and 8 bases for J; bases not matched to a gene: 6. This CDR3 is CASSQSGQGQEAFF. The CDR3 DNA reads as TGTGCCAGCAGCCAATCGGGACAGGGTCAGGAAGCTTTCTTT.

The chain joins TRBV5-5 to TRBJ2-1; possibly TRBD2 for D (6 bases). There are 15 residues in the CDR3. Germline V gene lookup returns CDR1 SGHKS and CDR2 YYEKEE (reference sequence). Trimming shortened V by 4 bases and J by 6 bases, and 17 bases separated the two germline ends. In DNA, the CDR3 is TGTGCCAGCAGCCAGGAGGGCCAGAGGGGCAATGAGCAGTTCTTC. This sequence encodes CASSQEGQRGNEQFF. Together with reference TRBV5-5 and TRBJ2-1, the CDR3 gives the full variable domain: DAGVTQSPTHLIKTRGQQVTLRCSPISGHKSVSWYQQVLGQGPQFIFQYYEKEERGRGNFPDRFSARQFPNYSSELNVNALLLGDSALYLCASSQEGQRGNEQFFGPGTRLTVL.

The chain employs TRBV14 and TRBJ2-3, with TRBD2 identical over 10 bases. The CDR3 is made up of 17 amino acids. V trimming: 4 bases; J trimming: 4 bases; junction bases outside the gene matches: 11. Germline-derived CDR1 and CDR2 are SGHDN and FVKESK. CDR3 sequence reads: CASSRPGTSALADTQYF. The CDR3 DNA reads as TGTGCCAGCAGCCGCCCTGGGACTAGCGCTTTGGCAGATACGCAGTATTTT. The full variable domain, with the rest looked up from reference TRBV14 and TRBJ2-3, is EAGVTQFPSHSVIEKGQTVTLRCDPISGHDNLYWYRRVMGKEIKFLLHFVKESKQDESGMPNNRFLAERTGGTYSTLKVQPAELEDSGVYFCASSRPGTSALADTQYFGPGTRLTVL.

The chain recombines TRBV5-1 with TRBJ2-5; no clear D gene. Germline assignment: CDR1 SGHRS and CDR2 YFSETQ. V dropped 1 base and J dropped 2 bases, with 6 bases sitting between them. This CDR3 contains 13 residues. The CDR3 reads CASSLSNQETQYF. In DNA form, the CDR3 reads TGCGCCAGCAGCTTGTCCAATCAAGAGACCCAGTACTTC.